The sequence of this T cell receptor beta chain was determined in a study of STAT3 mutations in large granular lymphocyte leukemia. About the study: Canonical activating STAT3 mutations were detected in roughly half of the longitudinally sequenced T-LGLL patients. Roughly 42% of treated T-LGLL patients showed hematologic response to immunosuppression.

General study results and limits: All newly emerging clones after therapy were STAT3 wild type. Clonal expansion was inferred from samples taken at other timepoints. Every T-cell large granular lymphocyte leukemia patient had at least one immunodominant TCR beta clonotype.

Generated by immunoSEQ multiplex PCR, the TCRdb table keeps only in-frame clones and is missing some. The sample includes tens of thousands of clones, approximately 94% of them seen just once. A remark on this clone: Its matching antigen is unknown.

Trimming left V 4 bases short and J 5 bases short, with 16 bases between. Germline V lookup: CDR1 SGHRS, CDR2 YFSETQ. CDR3 length equals 14 residues. This chain joins TRBV5-1 and TRBJ2-7; maybe TRBD2 (5 bases). This clonotype originated in a man between 40 and 49 years old with T-cell large granular lymphocyte leukemia. Some clones in this sample may be carry-over from other donors' samples. The sequenced sample consisted of peripheral blood mononuclear cells. The CDR3 loop reads CASSLLGAGDEQYF. CDR3 DNA: TGCGCCAGCAGCCTCTTGGGTGCCGGGGACGAGCAGTACTTC. The full variable domain, in which reference TRBV5-1 and TRBJ2-7 provide the parts outside the CDR3, is KAGVTQTPRYLIKTRGQQVTLSCSPISGHRSVSWYQQTPGQGLQFLFEYFSETQRNKGNFPGRFSGRQFSNSRSEMNVSTLELGDSALYLCASSLLGAGDEQYFGPGTRLTVT.